The entry below gives a single TCR beta chain sequence along with its context. The table came from immunoSEQ multiplex PCR; TCRdb's copy has only in-frame clones and leaves some out. The table has about 80,000 clones, around four fifths seen once. These data are taken from a study of blood T cell repertoires in COVID-19. About the study: From T cells, B-cell-depleted T cells, or PBMCs came the material, which was cDNA or gDNA.

CDR1 and CDR2 from the germline V gene are SSHAT and FNYEAQ (reference sequence). This CDR3 is built from 15 residues. J was trimmed by 5 bases and V by 2 bases; bases with no gene match: 6. The chain joins TRBV7-7 to TRBJ2-5, with TRBD2 matching over 9 bases. The clonotype comes from a man at least 80 years old with active or convalescent COVID-19. Specimen: peripheral blood. Written as DNA, the CDR3 is TGTGCCAGCAGCTTATTTAGCGGGAGCGGGGAGACCCAGTACTTC. Translated: CASSLFSGSGETQYF. Supplemented by reference TRBV7-7 and TRBJ2-5, the full variable domain reads GAGVSQSPRYKVTKRGQDVTLRCDPISSHATLYWYQQALGQGPEFLTYFNYEAQPDKSGLPSDRFSAERPEGSISTLTIQRTEQRDSAMYRCASSLFSGSGETQYFGPGTRLLVL.